These 11 T cell receptor beta chains were sequenced from one sample in a study of identical twins. One entry per CDR3 protein results from TCRdb running MiXCR on the 5' RACE reads. The table includes 500,000 to 700,000 distinct CDR3 sequences, under 8.5% detected once. These sequences were also reported in another study, on yellow fever vaccine responses in identical twins.

Sequencing was done on a sample of PBMCs. These TCRs come from a woman under 30 in good health.

This chain uses TRBV12-3 or TRBV12-4 with TRBJ1-1, with D possibly TRBD1 on 5 matching bases. V was trimmed by 2 bases and J by 12 bases, leaving 10 bases between them. The CDR3 has 11 residues. CDR3 in amino acids: CASSLLGGTFF. The CDR3 bases are TGTGCCAGCAGTTTACTTGGGGGGACTTTCTTT.

This clonotype has ten or more counts. The J gene is TRBJ2-1, the V gene TRBV5-1; D is undetermined. Trimming cost V 4 bases and J 6 bases, with 8 bases left between them. From germline, CDR1 is SGHRS and CDR2 YFSETQ. The CDR3 has 12 residues. CDR3 residues: CASSPPTNEQFF. The CDR3 DNA is TGCGCCAGCAGCCCTCCGACCAATGAGCAGTTCTTC.

This clonotype was observed a handful of times. V is TRBV7-8 and J is TRBJ2-7; 9 bases match TRBD1. Per germline, CDR1 SGHVS and CDR2 FQNEAQ. CDR3 length: 16 amino acids. V was clipped by 5 bases and J by 5 bases; unmatched bases: 13. CDR3 region: CASSLTGDRAIHEQYF. The CDR3 bases are TGTGCCAGCAGCCTAACCGGGGACAGGGCGATCCACGAGCAGTACTTC.

V gene TRBV28 combines with J gene TRBJ2-5, with 8 bases that match TRBD1. Germline V lookup: CDR1 MDHEN, CDR2 SYDVKM. This CDR3 is built from 17 residues. Trimming at V came to 3 bases and at J to 0 bases, leaving 9 bases not matched to a gene. The CDR3 sequence: CASSFLVGQGHQETQYF. The CDR3 coding sequence is TGTGCCAGCAGTTTTTTGGTTGGACAGGGACACCAAGAGACCCAGTACTTC.

This clonotype was counted at least ten times. This chain joins TRBV20-1 and TRBJ2-3; D possibly corresponds to TRBD2 (6 bases). Trimming shortened V by 6 bases and J by 0 bases, and 10 bases separated the two germline ends. Per the germline V gene, CDR1 is DFQATT and CDR2 is SNEGSKA (reference sequence). CDR3 size: 13 residues. The CDR3 loop reads CSATGLSTDTQYF. The CDR3 DNA follows: TGCAGTGCCACGGGACTCAGCACAGATACGCAGTATTTT.

This clonotype was picked up many times. The chain employs TRBV7-8 and TRBJ2-7, with D unclear. Trimming stripped 6 bases from V and 4 bases from J, with 19 bases between. CDR1 SGHVS and CDR2 FQNEAQ come from the germline V gene. The CDR3 loop spans 15 amino acids. The CDR3 protein is CASREQPTFSYEQYF. The DNA for the CDR3 is TGTGCCAGCAGGGAACAGCCTACGTTTTCGTACGAGCAGTACTTC.

Many counts were recorded for this clonotype. The chain employs TRBV7-9 and TRBJ2-7; D not certain. In germline, CDR1 is SEHNR, CDR2 FQNEAQ (reference sequence). The CDR3 has 12 residues. V shed 1 base and J shed 3 bases, with 4 bases lying between them. CDR3 residues: CASSLDVYEQYF. The CDR3 nucleotides read TGTGCCAGCAGCTTAGACGTCTACGAGCAGTACTTC. Variable domain in full (rest from reference TRBV7-9 and TRBJ2-7): DTGVSQNPRHKITKRGQNVTFRCDPISEHNRLYWYRQTLGQGPEFLTYFQNEAQLEKSRLLSDRFSAERPKGSFSTLEIQRTEQGDSAMYLCASSLDVYEQYFGPGTRLTVT.

The chain combines TRBV12-3 or TRBV12-4 with TRBJ1-6; TRBD1 matches 7 bases. This CDR3 has 13 amino acids. Trimming took 8 bases from V and 10 from J; bases not matched to a gene: 8. The CDR3 is CASLQGNGSPLHF. The CDR3 DNA is TGTGCCAGCTTACAGGGGAACGGGTCACCCCTCCACTTT.

The table lists this clonotype with a few counts. The chain couples TRBV10-3 to TRBJ2-1; 7 nucleotides agree with TRBD2. Per germline, CDR1 ENHRY and CDR2 SYGVKD. The CDR3 totals 15 residues. The V segment lost 0 bases and the J segment 5 bases; nucleotides outside the gene matches: 4. Here the CDR3 reads CAISESLAEDNEQFF. The CDR3 bases are TGTGCCATCAGTGAGTCGCTAGCGGAAGACAATGAGCAGTTCTTC.

This chain connects TRBV5-6 to TRBJ2-1, with 9 positions matching TRBD2. Germline loops: CDR1 SGHDT, CDR2 YYEEEE. The trim removed 6 bases at V and 4 bases at J, leaving 8 bases unmatched. The CDR3 is 15 residues long. CDR3 loop: CASTPSGTGYNEQFF. The CDR3 DNA reads as TGTGCCAGCACCCCTAGCGGGACGGGATACAATGAGCAGTTCTTC.

This clonotype appeared many times. V gene TRBV10-2 combines with J gene TRBJ2-7; TRBD2 aligns across 9 bases. V lost 10 bases, J lost 2 bases, and 3 bases stayed unmatched. The CDR3 is made up of 12 amino acids. Germline values: CDR1 WSHSY, CDR2 SAAADI. The CDR3 DNA reads as TGCGCCACGGGACTAGCTACCTACGAGCAGTACGTC. Protein: CATGLATYEQYV.